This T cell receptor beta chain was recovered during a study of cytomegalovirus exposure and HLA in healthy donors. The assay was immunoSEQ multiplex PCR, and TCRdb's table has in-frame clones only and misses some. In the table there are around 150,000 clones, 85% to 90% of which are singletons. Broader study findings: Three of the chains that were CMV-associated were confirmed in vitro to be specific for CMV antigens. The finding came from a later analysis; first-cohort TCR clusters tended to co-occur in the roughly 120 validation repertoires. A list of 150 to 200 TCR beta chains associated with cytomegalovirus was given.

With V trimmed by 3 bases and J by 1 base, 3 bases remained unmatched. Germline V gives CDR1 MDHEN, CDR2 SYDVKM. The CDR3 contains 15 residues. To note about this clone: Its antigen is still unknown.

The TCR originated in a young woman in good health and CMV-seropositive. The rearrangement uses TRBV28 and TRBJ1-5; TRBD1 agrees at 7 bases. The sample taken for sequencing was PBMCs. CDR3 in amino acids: CASSFRGGSNQPQHF. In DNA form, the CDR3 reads TGTGCCAGCAGTTTTCGAGGGGGCAGCAATCAGCCCCAGCATTTT.